The 27 T cell receptor beta chains listed next were all sequenced from one sample in a study of CD8 T cells in ankylosing spondylitis. General study results and limits: A motif in TCR beta, a set of seven to nine highly homologous variants, appeared characteristic of ankylosing spondylitis blood.

TCRdb reprocessed the 5' RACE reads via MiXCR and lists one record per CDR3 protein. This repertoire shows approximately 400,000 distinct CDR3 sequences, 25% to 30% found once; its top ten account for under 0.9%. Their specific antigens are unknown. Sequenced input: blood, either unsorted or a sorted T cell fraction (not recorded which). Receptor source: a male donor with ankylosing spondylitis.

This clonotype occurred a few times. This chain joins TRBV19 and TRBJ2-2; no firm D call. Trimming took 0 bases from V and 4 from J, leaving 6 bases between them. Germline loops: CDR1 LNHDA, CDR2 SQIVND (reference sequence). The CDR3 loop spans 14 amino acids. The CDR3 reads CASSIDPGTGELFF. The DNA of the CDR3 is TGTGCCAGTAGTATAGATCCAGGCACCGGGGAGCTGTTTTTT.

This sequence joins TRBV9 and TRBJ1-5; 8 positions agree with TRBD1. The CDR3 length is 15 residues. Germline assignment: CDR1 SGDLS and CDR2 YYNGEE. J was trimmed by 6 bases and V by 1 base; bases with no gene match: 6. The CDR3 DNA follows: TGTGCCAGCAGCGTATCCAGGGGGCTTGGTCAGCCCCAGCATTTT. This codes for CASSVSRGLGQPQHF.

Only a few counts were recorded for this clonotype. The V and J genes are TRBV6-1 and TRBJ2-2, with 8 bases that match TRBD2. The ends lost 6 bases at V and 0 bases at J; junction bases unmatched: 12. The CDR3 contains 18 residues. Germline V gene data show CDR1 as MNHNS and CDR2 as SASEGT. CDR3 residues: CASRKINAGLANTGELFF. CDR3 DNA sequence: TGTGCCAGCAGGAAGATCAACGCGGGACTAGCGAACACCGGGGAGCTGTTTTTT.

The rearrangement joins TRBV5-1 to TRBJ2-1; D may be TRBD1 or TRBD2 (5 bases each). The V end was cut by 4 bases, the J end by 4 bases, with 18 bases between. The CDR3 totals 16 residues. Looked up from germline, CDR1 is SGHRS and CDR2 is YFSETQ. CDR3 DNA: TGCGCCAGCAGCACTGCCAGGGACGAAATTTACAATGAGCAGTTCTTC. Its translation is CASSTARDEIYNEQFF.

CDR3 amino acids: CASSIGTNDNEQFF. CDR3 nucleotides: TGTGCCAGCTCAATCGGGACTAACGACAATGAGCAGTTCTTC. The chain employs TRBV18 and TRBJ2-1; 7 bases agree with TRBD2. The CDR3 length is 14 residues. V was clipped by 5 bases and J by 5 bases; unmatched bases: 6. Per germline, CDR1 KGHSH and CDR2 LQKENI.

In this sample, this clonotype turned up a few times. The gene calls are TRBV7-9 and TRBJ2-7; possibly TRBD1 for D (5 bases). CDR3 length: 16 amino acids. With 0 bases removed from V and 3 bases from J, the gap between germline ends came to 15 bases. Per the germline V gene, CDR1 is SEHNR and CDR2 is FQNEAQ (reference sequence). This chain's CDR3 is CASSLALSQGSYEQYF. For the CDR3, the DNA is TGTGCCAGCAGCTTAGCGTTATCTCAGGGAAGCTACGAGCAGTACTTC.

The CDR3 region is CAISHTGEGSPLHF. The CDR3 DNA reads as TGTGCCATCAGTCATACAGGGGAAGGTTCACCCCTCCACTTT. This rearrangement joins TRBV10-3 to TRBJ1-6, with 7 bases identical to TRBD1. The CDR3 loop spans 14 amino acids. Trimming took 5 bases from V and 9 from J; bases not matched to a gene: 7. Germline V gene data show CDR1 as ENHRY and CDR2 as SYGVKD.

The chain uses TRBV7-9 and TRBJ1-3; D may be TRBD1 (5 bases). Germline V CDR1 and CDR2: SEHNR, FQNEAQ (reference sequence). The CDR3 loop spans 15 amino acids. With 3 bases removed from V and 3 bases from J, the gap between germline ends came to 12 bases. CDR3 sequence (DNA): TGTGCCAGCAGCTTCCAGGGTCTGGGTGGAAACACCATATATTTT. Translating it yields CASSFQGLGGNTIYF.

The V gene is TRBV21-1, the J gene TRBJ2-5; the table's D call, TRBD2, has no DNA check behind it. TRBV21-1 is an annotated pseudogene. This CDR3 is 15 amino acids long. The CDR3 protein is CASINRGRAWETQYF. The CDR3 coding sequence is TGTGCCAGCATCAACCGCGGGAGGGCCTGGGAGACCCAGTACTTC.

This clonotype was seen more than once but under ten times. The chain is built from TRBV29-1 and TRBJ1-4; D remains unclear. CDR1 SQVTM and CDR2 ANQGSEA come from the germline V gene. The CDR3 is 11 residues long. Trimming removed 7 bases from V and 7 bases from J, with 10 bases in between. The CDR3 sequence is CSAIRGEKLFF. CDR3 sequence (DNA): TGCAGCGCGATCCGGGGTGAAAAACTGTTTTTT. The full variable domain, rest sourced from reference TRBV29-1 and TRBJ1-4, is SAVISQKPSRDICQRGTSLTIQCQVDSQVTMMFWYRQQPGQSLTLIATANQGSEATYESGFVIDKFPISRPNLTFSTLTVSNMSPEDSSIYLCSAIRGEKLFFGSGTQLSVL.

Notes on this clonotype: Germline is not matched at one junction end, which may reflect a read error. The rearrangement uses TRBV12-3 or TRBV12-4 and TRBJ2-1; tentative D call: TRBD2 (6 bases). The CDR3 consists of 15 residues. CDR3 region: CASGLGGSPYNEQFF. The CDR3 nucleotides read TGTGCCAGCGGTTTGGGGGGAAGTCCCTACAATGAGCAGTTCTTC.

This sequence joins TRBV10-3 and TRBJ1-1, with a weak D call TRBD1 (6 bases). The V end was cut by 0 bases, the J end by 3 bases, with 11 bases between. This CDR3 has 15 amino acids. Looked up from germline, CDR1 is ENHRY and CDR2 is SYGVKD. CDR3 bases: TGTGCCATCAGTGAGTCGTACAGGGCGGACACTGAAGCTTTCTTT. Its translation is CAISESYRADTEAFF.

V is TRBV9 and J is TRBJ1-2, with 8 bases that match TRBD1. The CDR3 runs 15 residues. The V gene's germline CDR1 is SGDLS and CDR2 YYNGEE. V trimming: 4 bases; J trimming: 5 bases; junction bases outside the gene matches: 10. This chain's CDR3 is CASSQSTGAGYGYTF. In DNA, the CDR3 is TGTGCCAGCAGCCAATCGACAGGGGCGGGTTATGGCTACACCTTC.

The chain links TRBV28 to TRBJ2-5, with 7 nucleotides matching TRBD1. This CDR3 region has 16 residues. Germline values: CDR1 MDHEN, CDR2 SYDVKM. With V trimmed by 6 bases and J by 2 bases, 12 bases remained unmatched. CDR3 residues: CASSLKYTGVQETQYF. CDR3 nucleotide sequence: TGTGCCAGCAGCTTAAAATATACAGGGGTTCAAGAGACCCAGTACTTC.

This clonotype was seen just once. The rearrangement joins TRBV2 to TRBJ1-6; 7 nucleotides match TRBD1. The CDR3 consists of 14 residues. Unmatched junction bases numbered 5, after V lost 6 bases and J lost 6 bases. Germline CDR1 and CDR2: SNHLY and FYNNEI. This CDR3 is CASSPQGTNSPLHF. CDR3 DNA sequence: TGTGCCAGCAGCCCACAGGGGACTAATTCACCCCTCCACTTT.

CDR3 in DNA: TGCAGTGCTGCGCCGGGAGGGCCCGGCAATGAGCAGTTCTTC. This codes for CSAAPGGPGNEQFF. This sequence joins TRBV20-1 and TRBJ2-1; TRBD2 matches at 8 bases. This CDR3 is 14 amino acids long. The V segment lost 5 bases and the J segment 6 bases; nucleotides outside the gene matches: 9. Looked up from germline, CDR1 is DFQATT and CDR2 is SNEGSKA (reference sequence).

This clonotype was recorded a few times. The rearrangement joins TRBV19 to TRBJ2-2; D ambiguous. CDR1 LNHDA and CDR2 SQIVND come from the germline V gene (reference sequence). The CDR3 has 13 residues. Trimming took 3 bases from V and 4 from J, leaving 6 bases between them. CDR3 sequence: CASSIQFTGELFF. The CDR3 bases are TGTGCCAGTAGTATCCAGTTCACCGGGGAGCTGTTTTTT.

This clonotype came up a few times. The rearrangement joins TRBV5-1 to TRBJ2-3, with a weak D call TRBD1 (6 bases). Trimming shortened V by 3 bases and J by 4 bases, and 12 bases separated the two germline ends. CDR1 is SGHRS and CDR2 is YFSETQ in the germline V gene. The CDR3 runs to 14 residues. DNA for the CDR3: TGCGCCAGCAGCTCACAGGGAGATTCAGATACGCAGTATTTT. This gives the protein CASSSQGDSDTQYF.

Concerning this clonotype itself: Since no conserved phenylalanine or tryptophan closes the CDR3, a read error is the likely cause. The rearrangement links TRBV7-6 to TRBJ2-3, with 7 nucleotides matching TRBD1. The length of the CDR3 is 14 residues. With 3 bases clipped from V and 4 bases from J, the junction kept 4 bases outside the gene matches. CDR1 is SGHVS and CDR2 is FNYEAQ in the germline V gene. The CDR3 sequence is CASSFHRGSDTQYY. CDR3 nucleotide sequence: TGTGCCAGCAGCTTTCACAGGGGTTCAGATACGCAGTATTAT.

The rearrangement joins TRBV25-1 to TRBJ1-4, with 10 bases identical to TRBD1. The trim removed 4 bases at V and 7 bases at J, leaving 3 bases unmatched. CDR1 is MGHDK, CDR2 SYGVNS, per germline. This CDR3 spans 14 amino acids. CDR3 coding DNA: TGTGCCAGCAGTGGGGACAGGGGAGCTGAAAAACTGTTTTTT. It codes for CASSGDRGAEKLFF.

The rearrangement uses TRBV10-2 and TRBJ1-2; possible D gene TRBD1, 5 bases. There are 13 residues in the CDR3. Trimming cost V 0 bases and J 8 bases, with 10 bases left between them. Looked up from germline, CDR1 is WSHSY and CDR2 is SAAADI. The CDR3: CASSESGQWGYTF. The DNA for the CDR3 is TGCGCCAGCAGTGAGTCGGGGCAATGGGGCTACACCTTC.

V is TRBV20-1 and J is TRBJ2-5, with 8 bases identical to TRBD1. This CDR3 contains 14 residues. Trimming took 6 bases from V and 2 from J; bases not matched to a gene: 8. CDR1 and CDR2 from the germline V gene are DFQATT and SNEGSKA (reference sequence). The chain's CDR3 is CSAPRQGRQETQYF. DNA for the CDR3: TGCAGTGCGCCCCGACAGGGGAGACAAGAGACCCAGTACTTC.

This clonotype was found a few times. The CDR3 DNA follows: TGTGCCATCAGTGGGGAGGGGTACAGCTCCTACAATGAGCAGTTCTTC. Amino acid sequence: CAISGEGYSSYNEQFF. The V gene is TRBV10-3, the J gene TRBJ2-1; TRBD2 matches 7 bases. The CDR3 totals 16 residues. In germline, CDR1 is ENHRY, CDR2 SYGVKD. V gave up 4 bases and J gave up 0 bases; unmatched junction bases: 6.

The chain combines TRBV5-1 with TRBJ2-3; D is perhaps TRBD2 (7 bases). This CDR3 has 15 amino acids. Germline V gene sequence: CDR1 SGHRS, CDR2 YFSETQ. Trimming left V 6 bases short and J 0 bases short, with 14 bases between. CDR3 residues: CASTPRGGSTDTQYF. CDR3 coding DNA: TGCGCCAGCACTCCAAGGGGGGGAAGCACAGATACGCAGTATTTT.

This clonotype was detected only a few times. The CDR3 coding sequence is TGTGCCAGCAGCTTAGGGGGGTATCGGACGAATGAGCAGTTCTTC. This codes for CASSLGGYRTNEQFF. The chain has TRBV7-9 and TRBJ2-1; either TRBD1 or TRBD2 may supply D (5 bases each). CDR3 length: 15 amino acids. Between the trimmed V and J ends, which lost 1 base and 7 bases, there was a span of 14 bases. The germline CDR1 and CDR2 sequences are SEHNR and FQNEAQ (reference sequence). Together with reference TRBV7-9 and TRBJ2-1, the CDR3 gives the full variable domain: DTGVSQNPRHKITKRGQNVTFRCDPISEHNRLYWYRQTLGQGPEFLTYFQNEAQLEKSRLLSDRFSAERPKGSFSTLEIQRTEQGDSAMYLCASSLGGYRTNEQFFGPGTRLTVL.

The V call is TRBV6-6, the J call TRBJ1-1; tentative D call: TRBD1 (6 bases). V lost 5 bases and J lost 8, with 12 bases in between. Germline CDR1 MNHNY, CDR2 SVGAGI (reference sequence). The CDR3 runs 12 residues. Written as DNA, the CDR3 is TGTGCCAGCAGTCCACCCACAGGGGAAGCTTTCTTT. Amino acid sequence: CASSPPTGEAFF.

The CDR3 DNA reads as TGCAGTGCTAGTGGGGCTAGCGGGAGTGAGGATACGCAGTATTTT. Translated, it gives CSASGASGSEDTQYF. This chain connects TRBV20-1 to TRBJ2-3; 10 bases fit TRBD2. J gave up 6 bases and V 3 bases, and 9 bases lay outside the gene matches. The CDR3 consists of 15 residues. Germline V gene lookup returns CDR1 DFQATT and CDR2 SNEGSKA (reference sequence).